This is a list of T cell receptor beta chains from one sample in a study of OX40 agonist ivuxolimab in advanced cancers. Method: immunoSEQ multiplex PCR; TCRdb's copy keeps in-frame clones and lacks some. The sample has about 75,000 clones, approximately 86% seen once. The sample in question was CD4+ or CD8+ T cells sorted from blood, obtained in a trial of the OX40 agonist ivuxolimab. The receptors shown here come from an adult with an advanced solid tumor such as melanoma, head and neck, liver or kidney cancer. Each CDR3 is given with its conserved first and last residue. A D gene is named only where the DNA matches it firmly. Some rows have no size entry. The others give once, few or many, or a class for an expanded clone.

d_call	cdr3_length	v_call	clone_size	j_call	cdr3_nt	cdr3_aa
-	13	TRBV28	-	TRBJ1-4	TGTGCCAGCAGAAGGACAGCTAATGAAAAACTGTTTTTT	CASRRTANEKLFF
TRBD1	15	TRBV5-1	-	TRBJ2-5	TGCGCCAGCAGCTTGGGGGACAGGACCCAAGAGACCCAGTACTTC	CASSLGDRTQETQYF
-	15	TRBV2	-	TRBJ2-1	TGTGCCAGCAATGTTCGGTTACAGGGGGGGAATGAGCAGTTCTTC	CASNVRLQGGNEQFF
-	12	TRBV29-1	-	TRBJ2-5	TGCAGCGCCTGGGACCAGTTGGAGACCCAGTACTTC	CSAWDQLETQYF
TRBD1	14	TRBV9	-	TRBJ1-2	TGTGCCAGCAGCGCCCGGACAGGGTACTATGGCTACACCTTC	CASSARTGYYGYTF
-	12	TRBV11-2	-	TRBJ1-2	TGTGCCAGCAGCTTAGCAGGGAATGGCTACACCTTC	CASSLAGNGYTF
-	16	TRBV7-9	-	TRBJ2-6	TGTGCCAGCAGCTTACTCGGGACGGCCCGGGCCAACGTCCTGACTTTC	CASSLLGTARANVLTF
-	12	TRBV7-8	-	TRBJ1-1	TGTGCCAGCAGCCCCAAGGGTACTGAAGCTTTCTTT	CASSPKGTEAFF
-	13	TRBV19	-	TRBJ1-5	TGTGCCAGTAGTACGGCCAGGGTTCAGCCCCAGCATTTT	CASSTARVQPQHF
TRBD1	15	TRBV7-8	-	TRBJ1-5	TGTGCCAGCAGCTCGATACAGGGGTTGGATCAGCCCCAGCATTTT	CASSSIQGLDQPQHF
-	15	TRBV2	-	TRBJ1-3	TGTGCCAGCATTTTCAACCGGGGGTCCGGAAACACCATATATTTT	CASIFNRGSGNTIYF
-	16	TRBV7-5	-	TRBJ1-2	TGTGTCAGAAGCTTCTCACAGGGGCGTAAACACTATGGCTACACCTTC	CVRSFSQGRKHYGYTF
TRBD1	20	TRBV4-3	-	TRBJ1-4	TGCGCCAGCAGCCAAGGGAGAGGACAGGGGGCGAGAGCAACTAATGAAAAACTGTTTTTT	CASSQGRGQGARATNEKLFF
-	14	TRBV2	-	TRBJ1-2	TGTGCCAGCAGCGCGGAGAGGGGTAACTATGGCTACACCTTC	CASSAERGNYGYTF
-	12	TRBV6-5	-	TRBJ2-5	TGTGCCAGCAGTCGACCACAAGAGACCCAGTACTTC	CASSRPQETQYF
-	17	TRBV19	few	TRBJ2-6	TGTGCCAGTAAAAAGTCGGTGGCCGGCTCTGGGGCCAACGTCCTGACTTTC	CASKKSVAGSGANVLTF
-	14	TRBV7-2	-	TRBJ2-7	TGTGCCAGCAGCTTTCTCAGGGGAGGGTACGAGCAGTACTTC	CASSFLRGGYEQYF
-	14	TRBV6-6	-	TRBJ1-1	TGTGCCAGCACCGACGTCCCTGGGTCCACTGAAGCTTTCTTT	CASTDVPGSTEAFF